One sample yielded the 32 T cell receptor beta chains listed below, sequenced in a study of vaccination and CD4 T cells after COVID-19. Treatment of the sample: approximately 11-day PBMC culture with coronavirus spike peptide pools or control peptides (ViraFEST assay). The Oncomine TCR Beta short-read assay generated sequence data from the DNA of cultured CD4+ T cells. Each CDR3 protein gets one entry after TCRdb re-called the PCR reads with MiXCR. Counted here are over 8,500 distinct CDR3 sequences, approximately 70% occurring once; the ten biggest clones make up roughly 13%. These TCRs' antigens remain unknown. Material: CD4+ T cells from blood, cultured in vitro. All receptors come from a human donor who had recovered from COVID-19.

This clonotype has only a few counts. The V call is TRBV20-1, the J call TRBJ2-1; D is perhaps TRBD1 or TRBD2 (5 bases each). The V gene lost 5 bases and the J gene lost 7 bases, with 15 bases spanning the gap. The CDR3 is made up of 13 amino acids. Germline CDR1 reads DFQATT; CDR2 reads SNEGSKA (reference sequence). CDR3 amino acids: CSAPGRVGNEQFF. The CDR3 coding sequence is TGCAGTGCTCCGGGACGGGTTGGAAATGAGCAGTTCTTC.

V is TRBV20-1 and J is TRBJ2-2, with a possible D match to TRBD2 (6 bases). The CDR3 has 12 residues. Germline loops: CDR1 DFQATT, CDR2 SNEGSKA (reference sequence). V was clipped by 6 bases and J by 1 base, with 6 bases between them. CDR3 in amino acids: CSAGGNTGELFF. CDR3 nucleotide sequence: TGCAGTGCCGGGGGGAACACCGGGGAGCTGTTTTTT.

This clonotype was observed once. It is unclear where the CDR3 begins or ends on the DNA, so no DNA is shown, and the CDR3 is as TCRdb lists it. This chain joins TRBV28 and TRBJ1-5; the table's D call, TRBD1, was not checked against the DNA. Germline V gene sequence: CDR1 MDHEN, CDR2 SYDVKM. Both ends counted, the CDR3 spans 22 residues. The CDR3 loop is CASVRGGNYGYTFGSGNQPQHF.

The chain is built from TRBV7-9 and TRBJ2-1; 9 bases line up with TRBD2. The V segment lost 11 bases and the J segment 5 bases; nucleotides outside the gene matches: 4. Germline-derived CDR1 and CDR2 are SEHNR and FQNEAQ (reference sequence). The CDR3 has 12 residues. In DNA form, the CDR3 reads TGTGCCGGGCGGGGGGGGAACAATGAGCAGTTCTTC. This encodes CAGRGGNNEQFF. Full variable domain (remainder filled in from reference TRBV7-9 and TRBJ2-1): DTGVSQNPRHKITKRGQNVTFRCDPISEHNRLYWYRQTLGQGPEFLTYFQNEAQLEKSRLLSDRFSAERPKGSFSTLEIQRTEQGDSAMYLCAGRGGNNEQFFGPGTRLTVL.

The V gene is TRBV7-9, the J gene TRBJ2-5; either TRBD1 or TRBD2 may supply D (5 bases each). Trimming cost V 9 bases and J 1 base, with 18 bases left between them. The CDR3 is 15 residues long. CDR1 is SEHNR and CDR2 is FQNEAQ in the germline V gene (reference sequence). CDR3 sequence reads: CASSYDPGAQETQYF. The DNA for the CDR3 is TGTGCCAGTTCATACGACCCCGGGGCCCAAGAGACCCAGTACTTC.

The chain uses TRBV7-2 and TRBJ2-1, with TRBD2 matching 10 bases. The germline V gene has CDR1 SGHTA and CDR2 FQGNSA. Trimming at V came to 5 bases and at J to 15 bases, leaving 7 bases not matched to a gene. This CDR3 has 12 residues. CDR3 region: CASSEGLANGFF. CDR3 coding DNA: TGTGCCAGCAGCGAGGGACTAGCGAATGGGTTCTTC.

This clonotype was seen more than once but under ten times. CDR3 residues: CASSARQETLYGYTF. The DNA for the CDR3 is TGTGCCAGCAGCGCCCGACAGGAAACACTCTATGGCTACACCTTC. This chain links TRBV7-9 with TRBJ1-2; D is possibly TRBD1 (6 bases). Germline assignment: CDR1 SEHNR and CDR2 FQNEAQ (reference sequence). The length of the CDR3 is 15 residues. Trimming stripped 5 bases from V and 4 bases from J, with 17 bases between. The entire variable domain, with the rest obtained from reference TRBV7-9 and TRBJ1-2, is as follows: DTGVSQNPRHKITKRGQNVTFRCDPISEHNRLYWYRQTLGQGPEFLTYFQNEAQLEKSRLLSDRFSAERPKGSFSTLEIQRTEQGDSAMYLCASSARQETLYGYTFGSGTRLTVV.

The J gene is TRBJ1-6, the V gene TRBV7-9; maybe TRBD1 (6 bases). The length of the CDR3 is 14 residues. The V gene lost 8 bases and the J gene lost 9 bases, with 17 bases spanning the gap. Per germline, CDR1 SEHNR and CDR2 FQNEAQ (reference sequence). This CDR3 is CASGNRAGGSPLHF. Written as DNA, the CDR3 is TGTGCCAGCGGAAACAGGGCCGGGGGTTCACCCCTCCACTTT.

Written as DNA, the CDR3 is TGTGCCAGCAGTTTATTGGGACTCTATGGCTACACCTTC. Translating it yields CASSLLGLYGYTF. This chain links TRBV28 with TRBJ1-2; TRBD1 might be the D (5 bases). The V end lost 1 base, the J end lost 4 bases, and 7 bases lay between the germline ends. Germline lookup yields CDR1 MDHEN and CDR2 SYDVKM. The CDR3 extends over 13 amino acids.

The chain's CDR3 is CASSQLAGVSSNEQFF. The CDR3 DNA reads TGTGCCAGCAGCCAACTAGCGGGAGTATCAAGTAATGAGCAGTTCTTC. This rearrangement joins TRBV4-2 to TRBJ2-1; 10 nucleotides agree with TRBD2. CDR3 length: 16 amino acids. V gave up 2 bases and J gave up 7 bases; unmatched junction bases: 8. Germline V lookup: CDR1 LGHNA, CDR2 YNFKEQ.

V is TRBV6-5 and J is TRBJ2-7; 7 bases align to TRBD2. Unmatched junction bases numbered 4, after V lost 4 bases and J lost 4 bases. CDR3 size: 13 residues. The germline CDR1 and CDR2 sequences are MNHEY and SVGAGI. The DNA of the CDR3 is TGTGCCAGCAGTTGGGGACTAACGTACGAGCAGTACTTC. Protein: CASSWGLTYEQYF.

The V and J genes are TRBV20-1 and TRBJ1-5; D remains ambiguous. CDR3 length: 14 amino acids. Germline values: CDR1 DFQATT, CDR2 SNEGSKA (reference sequence). V was clipped by 5 bases and J by 3 bases, with 14 bases between them. The CDR3 spells CSAQGEIDNQPQHF. For the CDR3, the DNA is TGCAGTGCTCAAGGAGAGATCGACAATCAGCCCCAGCATTTT.

This chain uses TRBV24-1 with TRBJ1-2; 8 bases match TRBD1. CDR1 and CDR2 from the germline V gene are KGHDR and SFDVKD. Germline trimming cut 5 bases from V and 2 bases from J; bases unmatched to any gene: 6. The CDR3 sequence is 15 residues long. This chain's CDR3 is CATSGGTGVNYGYTF. The DNA of the CDR3 is TGTGCCACCAGTGGTGGGACAGGAGTAAACTATGGCTACACCTTC.

The chain carries TRBV28 and TRBJ2-2; D unresolved. The CDR3 runs to 12 residues. From germline, CDR1 is MDHEN and CDR2 SYDVKM. The germline V and J ends were trimmed by 3 bases and 4 bases, with 3 bases remaining between them. The CDR3 DNA follows: TGTGCCAGCAGTTTGTCCACCGGGGAGCTGTTTTTT. Protein sequence: CASSLSTGELFF.

The CDR3 sequence: CASMGLESGSGTQYF. As DNA, the CDR3 is TGTGCCAGCATGGGACTGGAGTCTGGCTCAGGGACCCAGTACTTC. The chain couples TRBV6-1 to TRBJ2-5; maybe TRBD2 (6 bases). The V gene's germline CDR1 is MNHNS and CDR2 SASEGT. CDR3 size: 15 residues. V shed 7 bases and J shed 7 bases, with 22 bases lying between them.

This chain uses TRBV28 with TRBJ2-7; 7 nucleotides agree with TRBD1. Germline CDR1 MDHEN, CDR2 SYDVKM. The CDR3 runs 14 residues. J was trimmed by 2 bases and V by 4 bases; bases with no gene match: 5. In DNA form, the CDR3 reads TGTGCCAGCAGTTCCCGGGACAGCACCTACGAGCAGTACTTC. It specifies CASSSRDSTYEQYF. Together with reference TRBV28 and TRBJ2-7, the CDR3 gives the full variable domain: DVKVTQSSRYLVKRTGEKVFLECVQDMDHENMFWYRQDPGLGLRLIYFSYDVKMKEKGDIPEGYSVSREKKERFSLILESASTNQTSMYLCASSSRDSTYEQYFGPGTRLTVT.

J is TRBJ1-5 and V is TRBV6-5; D is unclear. The germline CDR1 and CDR2 sequences are MNHEY and SVGAGI. V was pared by 2 bases and J by 3 bases, with 5 bases between. There are 13 residues in the CDR3. The chain's CDR3 is CASSYHNNQPQHF. In DNA, the CDR3 is TGTGCCAGCAGTTACCATAACAATCAGCCCCAGCATTTT.

The chain links TRBV6-2 or TRBV6-3 to TRBJ1-1, with D perhaps matching TRBD1 (6 bases). V was shortened by 8 bases and J by 4 bases, with 14 bases between the two germline ends. The CDR3 consists of 13 residues. CDR1 is MNHEY, CDR2 SVGEGT, per germline. The CDR3 sequence is CASENRVVTEAFF. As DNA, the CDR3 is TGTGCCAGCGAGAACAGGGTAGTCACTGAAGCTTTCTTT.

V is TRBV21-1 and J is TRBJ1-2; the table assigns TRBD1, which was not confirmed against the DNA. TRBV21-1 counts as a pseudogene. CDR3 length: 15 amino acids. The CDR3 DNA sequence: TGTGCCAGCAGCAAAAAGTGGGGCGAAGTCTATGGCTACACCTTC. It yields the protein CASSKKWGEVYGYTF.

The chain links TRBV28 to TRBJ1-2; D is unclear. The germline CDR1 and CDR2 sequences are MDHEN and SYDVKM. The CDR3 spans 15 residues. Trimming pared 1 base from V and 13 bases from J, leaving 22 bases between. CDR3 bases: TGTGCCAGCAGTTTATCCAACATCGCCGGTCATCCGCCCACCTTC. It translates to CASSLSNIAGHPPTF.

The chain has TRBV6-1 and TRBJ2-6; no definite D call. The CDR3 is 11 amino acids. The V end lost 11 bases, the J end lost 6 bases, and 8 bases lay between the germline ends. Germline CDR1 and CDR2: MNHNS and SASEGT. The CDR3 loop is CAGVQANVLTF. The CDR3 nucleotides read TGTGCCGGAGTACAGGCCAACGTCCTGACTTTC.

The chain joins TRBV7-2 to TRBJ1-1; D not certain. In germline, CDR1 is SGHTA, CDR2 FQGNSA. The CDR3 runs to 13 residues. Trimming took 6 bases from V and 0 from J, leaving 8 bases between them. CDR3 residues: CASRSQVNTEAFF. In nucleotides, the CDR3 is TGTGCCAGCAGGTCTCAGGTGAACACTGAAGCTTTCTTT.

The chain has TRBV7-8 and TRBJ1-6; D not resolved. Germline V lookup: CDR1 SGHVS, CDR2 FQNEAQ. V lost 2 bases and J lost 2, with 7 bases in between. The CDR3 is 15 residues long. CDR3 region: CASSLSTAYNSPLHF. CDR3 DNA sequence: TGTGCCAGCAGCTTAAGCACAGCCTATAATTCACCCCTCCACTTT.

V gene TRBV6-1 combines with J gene TRBJ1-5, with 8 positions matching TRBD1. V lost 6 bases and J lost 2; bases outside the gene matches: 6. The CDR3 has 15 residues. Germline assignment: CDR1 MNHNS and CDR2 SASEGT. The CDR3 sequence: CASRGQELGNQPQHF. The CDR3 region has the DNA TGTGCCAGCAGGGGACAGGAGCTAGGCAATCAGCCCCAGCATTTT.

The chain recombines TRBV20-1 with TRBJ2-3; a weak D match, TRBD2 (6 bases). The CDR3 sequence is 14 residues long. CDR1 is DFQATT, CDR2 SNEGSKA, per germline (reference sequence). The V and J ends lost 6 bases and 2 bases respectively, with 15 bases between them. The DNA of the CDR3 is TGCAGTGCACAGAGGGGACTTTCCACAGATACGCAGTATTTT. Protein sequence: CSAQRGLSTDTQYF.

This sequence joins TRBV28 and TRBJ1-1; D call uncertain. In germline, CDR1 is MDHEN, CDR2 SYDVKM. This CDR3 has 13 amino acids. V was cut by 3 bases and J by 3 bases, with 8 bases left in between. CDR3 protein: CASSLGPYTEAFF. The CDR3 DNA sequence: TGTGCCAGCAGTTTGGGTCCGTACACTGAAGCTTTCTTT.

The V and J genes are TRBV11-3 and TRBJ2-1; D gene uncertain. V lost 0 bases to trimming and J lost 6 bases, with 9 bases between them. The CDR3 contains 14 residues. Germline V lookup: CDR1 SGHNT, CDR2 YENEEA. This chain's CDR3 is CASSLDPSVNEQFF. The CDR3 nucleotides are TGTGCCAGCAGCTTAGATCCCAGCGTCAATGAGCAGTTCTTC.

The chain combines TRBV20-1 with TRBJ2-3; the D is unclear. The CDR3 has 14 residues. Germline assignment: CDR1 DFQATT and CDR2 SNEGSKA (reference sequence). V was pared by 5 bases and J by 3 bases, with 15 bases between. CDR3 nucleotides: TGCAGTGCTCCCTCGGTTTTGGGTACAGATACGCAGTATTTT. Encoded protein: CSAPSVLGTDTQYF.

The chain recombines TRBV20-1 with TRBJ1-2; 9 positions agree with TRBD1. The CDR3 consists of 11 residues. The V segment lost 8 bases and the J segment 14 bases; nucleotides outside the gene matches: 12. Germline V gene sequence: CDR1 DFQATT, CDR2 SNEGSKA (reference sequence). The CDR3 coding sequence is TGCAGTAGCGCCGGGACAGGGCCACAGACCTTC. Protein sequence: CSSAGTGPQTF.

V is TRBV28 and J is TRBJ2-1; TRBD2 agrees at 10 bases. Per germline, CDR1 MDHEN and CDR2 SYDVKM. V trimming: 8 bases; J trimming: 4 bases; junction bases outside the gene matches: 5. CDR3 length: 14 amino acids. The DNA for the CDR3 is TGTGCCAGCGGCGAGCGGGAGGGATACAATGAGCAGTTCTTC. It codes for CASGEREGYNEQFF.

The chain joins TRBV6-1 to TRBJ1-5, with D possibly being TRBD1 (5 bases). CDR1 and CDR2 from the germline V gene are MNHNS and SASEGT. This CDR3 contains 12 residues. The V end was cut by 9 bases, the J end by 4 bases, with 10 bases between. The CDR3 coding sequence is TGTGCCAGTAGGAGGGGTAATCAGCCCCAGCATTTT. Its translation is CASRRGNQPQHF.

V usage is TRBV20-1 and J usage is TRBJ1-6, with 8 positions matching TRBD1. After removal of 4 bases from V and 7 bases from J, the junction contained 6 bases not matched to a gene. Germline V gene lookup returns CDR1 DFQATT and CDR2 SNEGSKA (reference sequence). The CDR3 runs to 14 residues. CDR3 in amino acids: CSAIEGQANSPLHF. The CDR3, as DNA: TGCAGTGCTATCGAGGGACAGGCGAATTCACCCCTCCACTTT.